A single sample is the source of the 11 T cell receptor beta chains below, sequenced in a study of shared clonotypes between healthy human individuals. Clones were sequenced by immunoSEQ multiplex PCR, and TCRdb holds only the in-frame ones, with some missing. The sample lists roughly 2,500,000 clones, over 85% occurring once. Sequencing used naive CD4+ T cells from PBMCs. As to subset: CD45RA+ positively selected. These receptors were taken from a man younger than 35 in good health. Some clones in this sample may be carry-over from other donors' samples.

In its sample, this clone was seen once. The CDR3 loop reads CASSVDPSGIGTDTQYF. The CDR3 bases are TGTGCCAGCAGCGTAGATCCGAGCGGGATAGGCACAGATACGCAGTATTTT. The V and J genes are TRBV9 and TRBJ2-3, with 7 nucleotides matching TRBD2. V was clipped by 0 bases and J by 1 base; unmatched bases: 8. This CDR3 is 17 amino acids long. Germline values: CDR1 SGDLS, CDR2 YYNGEE.

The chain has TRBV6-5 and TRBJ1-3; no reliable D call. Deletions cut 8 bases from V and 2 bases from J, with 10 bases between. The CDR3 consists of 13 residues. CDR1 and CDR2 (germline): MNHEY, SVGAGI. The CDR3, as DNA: TGTGCCAGCTTCCTATCGGCTGGAAACACCATATATTTT. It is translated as CASFLSAGNTIYF.

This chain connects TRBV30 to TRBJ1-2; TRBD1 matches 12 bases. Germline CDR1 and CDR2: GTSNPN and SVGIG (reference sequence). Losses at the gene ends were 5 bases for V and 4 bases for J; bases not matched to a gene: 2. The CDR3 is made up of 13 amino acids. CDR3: CAWGTGGTYGYTF. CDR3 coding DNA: TGTGCCTGGGGGACAGGGGGCACCTATGGCTACACCTTC.

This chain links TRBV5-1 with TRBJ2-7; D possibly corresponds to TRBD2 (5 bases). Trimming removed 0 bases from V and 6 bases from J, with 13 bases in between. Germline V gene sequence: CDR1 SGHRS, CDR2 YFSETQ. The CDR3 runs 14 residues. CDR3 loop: CASSLADLEGEQYF. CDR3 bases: TGCGCCAGCAGCTTGGCCGACCTTGAGGGCGAGCAGTACTTC.

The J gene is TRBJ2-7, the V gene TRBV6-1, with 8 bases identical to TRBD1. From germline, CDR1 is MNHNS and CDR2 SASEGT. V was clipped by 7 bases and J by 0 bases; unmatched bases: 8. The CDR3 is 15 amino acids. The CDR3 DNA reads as TGTGCCAGCACCCTAGAAGGGACAGGCTCCTACGAGCAGTACTTC. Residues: CASTLEGTGSYEQYF.

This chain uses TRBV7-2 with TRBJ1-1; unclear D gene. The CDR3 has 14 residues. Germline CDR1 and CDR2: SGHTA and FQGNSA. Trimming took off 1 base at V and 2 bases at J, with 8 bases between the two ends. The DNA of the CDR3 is TGTGCCAGCAGCTTAGTTCCATTCAACACTGAAGCTTTCTTT. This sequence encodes CASSLVPFNTEAFF. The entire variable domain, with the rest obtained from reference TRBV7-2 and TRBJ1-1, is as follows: GAGVSQSPSNKVTEKGKDVELRCDPISGHTALYWYRQSLGQGLEFLIYFQGNSAPDKSGLPSDRFSAERTGGSVSTLTIQRTQQEDSAVYLCASSLVPFNTEAFFGQGTRLTVV.

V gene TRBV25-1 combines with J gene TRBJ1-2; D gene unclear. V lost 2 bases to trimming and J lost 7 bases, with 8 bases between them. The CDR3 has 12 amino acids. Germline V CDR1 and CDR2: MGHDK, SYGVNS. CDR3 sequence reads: CASSEAVSGYTF. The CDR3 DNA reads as TGTGCCAGCAGTGAAGCAGTCTCTGGCTACACCTTC.

CDR3 sequence: CASSYTGTSGRDTQYF. CDR3 in DNA: TGTGCCAGCAGTTACACTGGGACTAGCGGGAGGGATACGCAGTATTTT. The chain employs TRBV6-5 and TRBJ2-3; TRBD2 matches 15 bases. V lost 2 bases and J lost 6; bases outside the gene matches: 3. Germline CDR1 is MNHEY and CDR2 is SVGAGI. This CDR3 spans 16 amino acids.

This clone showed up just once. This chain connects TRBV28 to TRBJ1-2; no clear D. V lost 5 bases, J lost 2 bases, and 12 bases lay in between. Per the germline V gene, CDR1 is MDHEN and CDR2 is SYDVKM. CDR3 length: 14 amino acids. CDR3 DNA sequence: TGTGCCAGCAGTGGATTCGGAATCAACTATGGCTACACCTTC. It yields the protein CASSGFGINYGYTF.

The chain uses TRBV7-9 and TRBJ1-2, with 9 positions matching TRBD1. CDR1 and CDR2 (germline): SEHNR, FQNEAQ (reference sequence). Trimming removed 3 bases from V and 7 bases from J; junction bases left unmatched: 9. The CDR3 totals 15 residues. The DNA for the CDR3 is TGTGCCAGCAGCTTCACCGGGACAGGGTTCATTGGCTACACCTTC. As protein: CASSFTGTGFIGYTF. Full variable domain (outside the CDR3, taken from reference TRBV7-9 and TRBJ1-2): DTGVSQNPRHKITKRGQNVTFRCDPISEHNRLYWYRQTLGQGPEFLTYFQNEAQLEKSRLLSDRFSAERPKGSFSTLEIQRTEQGDSAMYLCASSFTGTGFIGYTFGSGTRLTVV.

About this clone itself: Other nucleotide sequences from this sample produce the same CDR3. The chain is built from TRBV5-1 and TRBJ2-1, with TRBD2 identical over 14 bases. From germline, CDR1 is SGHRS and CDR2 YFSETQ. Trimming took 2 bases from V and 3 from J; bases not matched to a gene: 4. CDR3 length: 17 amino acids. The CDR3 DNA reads TGCGCCAGCAGCTTCGGACTAGCGGGAGGTTTCTACAATGAGCAGTTCTTC. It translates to CASSFGLAGGFYNEQFF.